This TCR beta chain was documented in a study of blood T cell repertoires in COVID-19. TCRdb's table, derived via immunoSEQ multiplex PCR, lists solely in-frame clones and lacks some. The table has approximately 240,000 clones, about nine tenths seen once. Recovered status in Cohort 3 required two negative PCRs, clearance, or symptom resolution. Trimming cost V 1 base and J 7 bases, with 8 bases left between them. Germline V gene data show CDR1 as MNHEY and CDR2 as SMNVEV (reference sequence). The CDR3 is 13 amino acids. The chain is built from TRBV27 and TRBJ2-1; D gene unclear. The sequenced sample consisted of PBMCs or T cells enriched from blood (not recorded which). This clonotype was obtained from a woman aged 18 to 35 who had recovered from COVID-19. The CDR3: CASSLFGGNEQFF. In nucleotides, the CDR3 is TGTGCCAGCAGTTTATTTGGCGGAAATGAGCAGTTCTTC.